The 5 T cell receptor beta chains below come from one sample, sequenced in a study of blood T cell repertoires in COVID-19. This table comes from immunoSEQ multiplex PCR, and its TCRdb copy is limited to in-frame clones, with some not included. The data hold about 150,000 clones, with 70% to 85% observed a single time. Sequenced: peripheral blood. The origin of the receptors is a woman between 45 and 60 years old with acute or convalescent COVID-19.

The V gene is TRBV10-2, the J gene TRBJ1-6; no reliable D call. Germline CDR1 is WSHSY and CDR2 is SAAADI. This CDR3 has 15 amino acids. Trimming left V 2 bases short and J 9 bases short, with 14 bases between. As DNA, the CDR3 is TGCGCCAGCAGTGAGCCCTTGGGCTTTGGTTCACCCCTCCACTTT. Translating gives CASSEPLGFGSPLHF.

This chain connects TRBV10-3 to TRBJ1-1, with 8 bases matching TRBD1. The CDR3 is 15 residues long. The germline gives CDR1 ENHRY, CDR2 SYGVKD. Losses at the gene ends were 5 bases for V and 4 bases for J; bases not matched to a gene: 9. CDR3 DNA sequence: TGTGCCATCAGTTCCCGGACAGGGATGAGCACTGAAGCTTTCTTT. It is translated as CAISSRTGMSTEAFF.

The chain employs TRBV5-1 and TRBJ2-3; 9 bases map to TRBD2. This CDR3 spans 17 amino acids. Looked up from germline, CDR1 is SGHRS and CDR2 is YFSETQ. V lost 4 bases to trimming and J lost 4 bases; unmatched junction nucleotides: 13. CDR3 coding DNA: TGCGCCAGCAGCCCCGTTCTCGTGGCGGGGGGGCCAGATACGCAGTATTTT. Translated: CASSPVLVAGGPDTQYF.

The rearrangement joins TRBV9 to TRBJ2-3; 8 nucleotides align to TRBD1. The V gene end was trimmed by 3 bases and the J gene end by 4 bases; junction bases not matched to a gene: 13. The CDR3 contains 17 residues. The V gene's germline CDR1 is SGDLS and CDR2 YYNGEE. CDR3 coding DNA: TGTGCCAGCAGCGCCGATCCATGGACAGGGCCTTCAGATACGCAGTATTTT. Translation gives CASSADPWTGPSDTQYF.

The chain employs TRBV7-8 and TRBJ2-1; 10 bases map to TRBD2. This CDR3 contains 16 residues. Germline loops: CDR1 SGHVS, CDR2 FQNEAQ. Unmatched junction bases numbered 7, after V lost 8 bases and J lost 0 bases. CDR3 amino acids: CASELLAGVSYNEQFF. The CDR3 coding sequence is TGTGCCAGCGAACTCCTAGCGGGGGTCTCCTACAATGAGCAGTTCTTC.